A selection of T cell receptor beta chains follows, all from one sample in a study of Ad26.COV2.S vaccination and SARS-CoV-2 variants. This table comes from immunoSEQ multiplex PCR, and its TCRdb copy is limited to in-frame clones, with some not included. The top ten clones hold about 3.9% of a sample with roughly 380,000 clones, 92% of them seen once. Here the sequenced sample was peripheral blood, taken after recovery from COVID-19. Every receptor here comes from a human donor who had recovered from COVID-19. The conserved cysteine and the conserved F or W are not part of the CDR3 here. Each record gives: J gene, V gene, CDR3 protein.

J gene: TRBJ2-7
V gene: TRBV5-1
CDR3 protein: ASSLYGSYEQY

J gene: TRBJ1-1
V gene: TRBV19
CDR3 protein: ASSIPGQQNTEAF

J gene: TRBJ1-1
V gene: TRBV15
CDR3 protein: ATSRDRTGGTEAF

J gene: TRBJ2-7
V gene: TRBV19
CDR3 protein: ASNPGVSSYEQY

J gene: TRBJ2-1
V gene: TRBV5-6
CDR3 protein: ASSHDLGQGALEQF

J gene: TRBJ2-7
V gene: TRBV12-5
CDR3 protein: ASGLTEVVEQY

J gene: TRBJ2-3
V gene: TRBV5-4
CDR3 protein: ASSGGIRKDTQY

J gene: TRBJ1-1
V gene: TRBV11-2
CDR3 protein: ASSLGGGAF

J gene: TRBJ2-7
V gene: TRBV9
CDR3 protein: ASSSGGPEQY

J gene: TRBJ1-1
V gene: TRBV9
CDR3 protein: ASSVDGQLNTEAF

J gene: TRBJ2-1
V gene: TRBV5-1
CDR3 protein: ASSPASGIYNEQF

J gene: TRBJ2-7
V gene: TRBV25-1
CDR3 protein: ASSESPLFYEQY

J gene: TRBJ1-2
V gene: TRBV7-9
CDR3 protein: ASSHPDNIYGYT

J gene: TRBJ1-1
V gene: TRBV29-1
CDR3 protein: SVEAQGAANTEAF

J gene: TRBJ2-3
V gene: TRBV19
CDR3 protein: ASSILLAGGGDTQY

J gene: TRBJ1-4
V gene: TRBV15
CDR3 protein: ATGQSRGEKLF

J gene: TRBJ2-3
V gene: TRBV9
CDR3 protein: ASSGQFSSTDTQY

J gene: TRBJ1-1
V gene: TRBV29-1
CDR3 protein: SVVDTPSLNTEAF

J gene: TRBJ1-2
V gene: TRBV7-9
CDR3 protein: ACPGGDGYT

J gene: TRBJ2-2
V gene: TRBV5-4
CDR3 protein: ASSLEVTGVGGELF

J gene: TRBJ1-2
V gene: TRBV4-1
CDR3 protein: ASSQKGRIYGYT

J gene: TRBJ2-7
V gene: TRBV5-5
CDR3 protein: ASNPGTGSYEQY

J gene: TRBJ1-2
V gene: TRBV7-9
CDR3 protein: ASRPNRGSEDGYT

J gene: TRBJ2-4
V gene: TRBV18
CDR3 protein: ASSPAFLLGNFQY

J gene: TRBJ2-5
V gene: TRBV27
CDR3 protein: ASRDQATGIQETQY

J gene: TRBJ2-1
V gene: TRBV11-3
CDR3 protein: ASSPGWTSGGDEQF

J gene: TRBJ1-1
V gene: TRBV10-1
CDR3 protein: ASSDGGTEAF

J gene: TRBJ1-2
V gene: TRBV4-1
CDR3 protein: ASSPTTGNYGYT

J gene: TRBJ2-7
V gene: TRBV28
CDR3 protein: ASSYISGWKSSYEQY

J gene: TRBJ2-1
V gene: TRBV10-1
CDR3 protein: ASSEMGRGFAEQF

J gene: TRBJ2-1
V gene: TRBV18
CDR3 protein: ASSRRDAEQF

J gene: TRBJ1-3
V gene: TRBV13
CDR3 protein: ASSQLGSSGNTIY

J gene: TRBJ1-4
V gene: TRBV19
CDR3 protein: ASTRTFTGDRRVREKLF

J gene: TRBJ2-1
V gene: TRBV7-9
CDR3 protein: ASSLLAGGVREQF

J gene: TRBJ2-1
V gene: TRBV6-2/TRBV6-3
CDR3 protein: ASSLYAGEQF

J gene: TRBJ1-1
V gene: TRBV15
CDR3 protein: ATSRTGDNTEAF

J gene: TRBJ1-2
V gene: TRBV2
CDR3 protein: ASSEAGGGGYT

J gene: TRBJ2-7
V gene: TRBV7-2
CDR3 protein: ASSVQAASYEQY

J gene: TRBJ1-1
V gene: TRBV5-5
CDR3 protein: ASSLGRRNTEAF

J gene: TRBJ2-1
V gene: TRBV20-1
CDR3 protein: SAYGPNEQF

J gene: TRBJ2-7
V gene: TRBV6-4
CDR3 protein: ASNFDRGHHEQY

J gene: TRBJ2-7
V gene: TRBV29-1
CDR3 protein: SVHTPDGYEQY

J gene: TRBJ1-2
V gene: TRBV6-1
CDR3 protein: ASSDSDRVYGYT

J gene: TRBJ1-5
V gene: TRBV5-6
CDR3 protein: ASSTTGRNQPQH

J gene: TRBJ2-7
V gene: TRBV5-1
CDR3 protein: ASSFEGVPYEQY

J gene: TRBJ1-5
V gene: TRBV6-5
CDR3 protein: ASSPRGTGNQPQH

J gene: TRBJ1-1
V gene: TRBV5-1
CDR3 protein: ASSSLGRTEAF

J gene: TRBJ1-5
V gene: TRBV6-5
CDR3 protein: ASSSGHSQH

J gene: TRBJ1-3
V gene: TRBV4-3
CDR3 protein: ASSQDPISGNTIY

J gene: TRBJ2-7
V gene: TRBV6-1
CDR3 protein: ASSEGLAGGQEY

J gene: TRBJ2-3
V gene: TRBV5-4
CDR3 protein: ASSRGVAATDTQY

J gene: TRBJ2-7
V gene: TRBV20-1
CDR3 protein: SAGGWYEQY

J gene: TRBJ2-5
V gene: TRBV6-1
CDR3 protein: ASSEGSFPETQY

J gene: TRBJ2-3
V gene: TRBV5-8
CDR3 protein: ASSFRLAGTDTQY

J gene: TRBJ2-3
V gene: TRBV20-1
CDR3 protein: SASTGSTDTQY

J gene: TRBJ1-1
V gene: TRBV7-9
CDR3 protein: ASSFQGMNTEAF

J gene: TRBJ1-5
V gene: TRBV4-1
CDR3 protein: ASSQGRGTQPQH

J gene: TRBJ2-2
V gene: TRBV5-5
CDR3 protein: ASSLDIDTGELF

J gene: TRBJ2-1
V gene: TRBV6-5
CDR3 protein: ASSRLQYNEQF